The 9 T cell receptor beta chains given below trace back to one sample, sequenced in a study of T cells in Graves' hyperthyroidism and ophthalmopathy. The TCR beta CDR3 regions underwent amplification using RNA transcripts as the source. An initial round of RT-PCR targeting the TCR CDR3 relied on the HTBI primer set. Via MiXCR, TCRdb re-called the multiplex PCR reads, giving one row per CDR3 protein. This table holds 300,000 to 450,000 distinct CDR3 sequences, roughly 14% found once. Material: blood. The source is a woman aged 25 to 39 with Graves' ophthalmopathy.

This clonotype has more than one count but fewer than ten. V gene TRBV6-5 combines with J gene TRBJ1-2, with a weak D call TRBD1 (5 bases). The CDR3 consists of 13 residues. V lost 2 bases and J lost 5, with 9 bases in between. Per germline, CDR1 MNHEY and CDR2 SVGAGI. In DNA, the CDR3 is TGTGCCAGCAGTTACGCAACAGGTTATGGCTACACCTTC. Translation gives CASSYATGYGYTF.

The CDR3 DNA follows: TGTGCCAGTAGTGACAGGCTGGAAAATCAGCCCCAGCATTTT. This sequence encodes CASSDRLENQPQHF. The chain couples TRBV19 to TRBJ1-5, with D tentatively TRBD1 (6 bases). This CDR3 region has 14 residues. Germline V gene sequence: CDR1 LNHDA, CDR2 SQIVND (reference sequence). Trimming pared 5 bases from V and 4 bases from J, leaving 12 bases between. Filled out from reference TRBV19 and TRBJ1-5, the complete variable domain reads DGGITQSPKYLFRKEGQNVTLSCEQNLNHDAMYWYRQDPGQGLRLIYYSQIVNDFQKGDIAEGYSVSREKKESFPLTVTSAQKNPTAFYLCASSDRLENQPQHFGDGTRLSIL.

This clonotype was counted a few times. The chain joins TRBV11-3 to TRBJ2-1; the D gene is possibly TRBD1 (5 bases). Germline V gene data show CDR1 as SGHNT and CDR2 as YENEEA. CDR3 size: 15 residues. V lost 2 bases and J lost 8, with 16 bases in between. CDR3 nucleotides: TGTGCCAGCAGCTTAACCAGGGTCCAATTTGATGAGCAGTTCTTC. Translating gives CASSLTRVQFDEQFF.

This clonotype was seen only a few times. The rearrangement joins TRBV7-6 to TRBJ1-1; D may be TRBD1 (5 bases). CDR3 size: 13 residues. CDR1 and CDR2 from the germline V gene are SGHVS and FNYEAQ. The V end was cut by 4 bases, the J end by 1 base, with 7 bases between. DNA of the CDR3: TGTGCCAGCAGCTCCGGGGGGAACACTGAAGCTTTCTTT. The encoded protein is CASSSGGNTEAFF.

The chain carries TRBV19 and TRBJ2-2, with 9 bases aligning to TRBD1. J gave up 4 bases and V 7 bases, and 10 bases lay outside the gene matches. The CDR3 runs to 16 residues. Germline V gene lookup returns CDR1 LNHDA and CDR2 SQIVND (reference sequence). The CDR3 sequence is CASNDGGQGLTGELFF. The CDR3 DNA follows: TGTGCCAGTAACGATGGGGGACAGGGCCTCACCGGGGAGCTGTTTTTT.

This clonotype was seen ten or more times. The chain combines TRBV7-9 with TRBJ1-6; possibly TRBD1 for D (5 bases). Germline assignment: CDR1 SEHNR and CDR2 FQNEAQ (reference sequence). The CDR3 runs 15 residues. Trimming stripped 6 bases from V and 6 bases from J, with 15 bases between. Written as DNA, the CDR3 is TGTGCCAGCAGGCGGGATGGGGCTTCTAATTCACCCCTCCACTTT. Its protein is CASRRDGASNSPLHF.

This clonotype was counted ten times or more. The rearrangement links TRBV4-1 to TRBJ2-2; D is ambiguous. CDR3 length: 16 residues. V lost 1 base and J lost 5, with 14 bases in between. Germline CDR1 is MGHRA and CDR2 is YSYEKL. This CDR3 is CASSQGKWAATGELFF. The DNA for the CDR3 is TGCGCCAGCAGCCAAGGCAAATGGGCTGCTACCGGGGAGCTGTTTTTT.

The chain has TRBV2 and TRBJ2-2, with D unclear. The germline V gene has CDR1 SNHLY and CDR2 FYNNEI. The CDR3 has 13 amino acids. V gave up 6 bases and J gave up 3 bases, with 8 bases separating them. CDR3 coding DNA: TGTGCCAGCAGGGCAGAGCACACCGGGGAGCTGTTTTTT. It is translated as CASRAEHTGELFF.

This clonotype was recorded at least ten times. The chain employs TRBV12-3 or TRBV12-4 and TRBJ1-2; 9 nucleotides match TRBD1. The CDR3 runs to 16 residues. J gave up 4 bases and V 4 bases, and 10 bases lay outside the gene matches. For the CDR3, the DNA is TGTGCCAGCAGTTCGCGGACAGGGGCCTCCTCCTATGGCTACACCTTC. This gives the protein CASSSRTGASSYGYTF.